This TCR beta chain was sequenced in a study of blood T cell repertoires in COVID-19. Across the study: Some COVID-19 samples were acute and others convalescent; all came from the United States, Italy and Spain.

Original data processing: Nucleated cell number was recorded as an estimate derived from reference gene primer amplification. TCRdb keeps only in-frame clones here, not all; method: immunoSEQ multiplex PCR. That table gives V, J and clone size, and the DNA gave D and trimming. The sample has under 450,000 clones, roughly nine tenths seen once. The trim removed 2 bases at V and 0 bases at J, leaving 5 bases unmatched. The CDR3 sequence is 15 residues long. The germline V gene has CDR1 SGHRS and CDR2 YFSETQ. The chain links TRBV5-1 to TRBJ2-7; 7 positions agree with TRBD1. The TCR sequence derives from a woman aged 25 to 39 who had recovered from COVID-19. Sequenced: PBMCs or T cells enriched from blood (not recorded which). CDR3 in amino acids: CASSFTGARSYEQYF. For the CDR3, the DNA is TGCGCCAGCAGCTTTACAGGGGCCCGCTCCTACGAGCAGTACTTC.